The 2 T cell receptor beta chains in this list originate from one sample, sequenced in a study of CXCR3-negative and CXCR3-positive naive CD8 T cells. Antigens of these TCRs are unknown. General study findings and limits: Compared with CXCR3-negative naive cells, CXCR3-positive naive cells showed more hydrophobic TRB CDR3s.

The authors made the TRB cDNA libraries by 5' RACE using UMI labels. TCRdb re-called the 5' RACE reads, yielding one record per CDR3 amino acid sequence without DNA. The table lists about 84,000 distinct CDR3 sequences. The sample comprised naive CXCR3+ CD8+ T cells from blood. Subset denoted: CD45RO-CCR7+CD27+CD95- naive CD8+ T cells expressing CXCR3 (TNR3+). These receptors were taken from a human donor in good health. Some clones in this sample may be carry-over from other donors' samples.

CDR3 amino acids: CASGLNIDNEQFF. V gene TRBV12-5 combines with J gene TRBJ2-1. Germline lookup yields CDR1 LGHNT and CDR2 FRNRAP. This CDR3 is built from 13 residues.

The CDR3 here is CSVQDGVSNSPLHF. V gene TRBV29-1 combines with J gene TRBJ1-6. This CDR3 spans 14 amino acids. Germline V gene data show CDR1 as SQVTM and CDR2 as ANQGSEA. The full variable domain, completed using reference TRBV29-1 and TRBJ1-6, is SAVISQKPSRDICQRGTSLTIQCQVDSQVTMMFWYRQQPGQSLTLIATANQGSEATYESGFVIDKFPISRPNLTFSTLTVSNMSPEDSSIYLCSVQDGVSNSPLHFGNGTRLTVT.